A selection of T cell receptor beta chains follows, all from one sample in a study of T cell changes during pregnancy in multiple sclerosis. TCRdb keeps only in-frame clones here, not all; method: immunoSEQ multiplex PCR. The sample carries about 70,000 clones, 90% to 95% recorded once. The sequenced sample was peripheral blood, obtained in the third trimester of pregnancy. Every receptor here comes from a female donor in good health, enrolled as a control in a pregnancy study. Both conserved end residues are part of each CDR3. A D gene is named only where the DNA matches it firmly. Clone size is stated in some rows and not others, as once, few, many or a class when expanded.

V gene: TRBV7-8; clone size: few; D gene: TRBD1; J gene: TRBJ1-1; CDR3 protein: CASSQGQGEAFF; CDR3 DNA: TGTGCCAGCAGCCAAGGACAGGGAGAAGCTTTCTTT
V gene: TRBV5-5; clone size: once; D gene: -; J gene: TRBJ2-5; CDR3 protein: CASSRWGVRQETQYF; CDR3 DNA: TGTGCCAGCAGCCGGTGGGGGGTGCGCCAAGAGACCCAGTACTTC
V gene: TRBV9; clone size: once; D gene: TRBD1; J gene: TRBJ1-1; CDR3 protein: CASSAQGTAVNTEAFF; CDR3 DNA: TGTGCCAGCAGCGCGCAAGGGACAGCCGTCAACACTGAAGCTTTCTTT
V gene: TRBV9; clone size: -; D gene: -; J gene: TRBJ1-1; CDR3 protein: CASSVALNTEAFF; CDR3 DNA: TGTGCCAGCAGCGTAGCGTTGAACACTGAAGCTTTCTTT
V gene: TRBV28; clone size: -; D gene: -; J gene: TRBJ1-1; CDR3 protein: CASSLTGPNTEAFF; CDR3 DNA: TGTGCCAGCAGCCTCACAGGGCCCAACACTGAAGCTTTCTTT
V gene: TRBV9; clone size: -; D gene: -; J gene: TRBJ2-1; CDR3 protein: CASEQQGGNEQFF; CDR3 DNA: TGTGCCAGCGAACAACAGGGTGGGAATGAGCAGTTCTTC
V gene: TRBV15; clone size: -; D gene: -; J gene: TRBJ1-2; CDR3 protein: CATSREIAVNYGYTF; CDR3 DNA: TGTGCCACCAGCAGAGAAATCGCAGTTAACTATGGCTACACCTTC
V gene: TRBV5-4; clone size: -; D gene: -; J gene: TRBJ2-7; CDR3 protein: CASSLRGAGVEQYF; CDR3 DNA: TGTGCCAGCAGCTTACGGGGGGCAGGGGTCGAGCAGTACTTC
V gene: TRBV19; clone size: -; D gene: -; J gene: TRBJ2-7; CDR3 protein: CASSPSSTGPYEQYF; CDR3 DNA: TGTGCCAGTAGTCCTAGCTCGACAGGCCCCTACGAGCAGTACTTC
V gene: TRBV27; clone size: -; D gene: -; J gene: TRBJ2-2; CDR3 protein: CASSLSRTGELFF; CDR3 DNA: TGTGCCAGCAGTTTGTCTCGGACCGGGGAGCTGTTTTTT
V gene: TRBV7-2; clone size: -; D gene: -; J gene: TRBJ1-5; CDR3 protein: CASSLVASGVGKPQHF; CDR3 DNA: TGTGCCAGCAGCTTAGTGGCCTCAGGGGTCGGCAAGCCCCAGCATTTT
V gene: TRBV7-2; clone size: -; D gene: -; J gene: TRBJ2-1; CDR3 protein: CASSLVWASSYNEQFF; CDR3 DNA: TGTGCCAGCAGCTTAGTATGGGCGAGCTCCTACAATGAGCAGTTCTTC
V gene: TRBV18; clone size: -; D gene: -; J gene: TRBJ1-1; CDR3 protein: CASSLQGRNTEAFF; CDR3 DNA: TGTGCCAGCTCACTACAGGGTAGGAACACTGAAGCTTTCTTT
V gene: TRBV5-1; clone size: -; D gene: -; J gene: TRBJ2-3; CDR3 protein: CASSFWGGTDTQYF; CDR3 DNA: TGCGCCAGCAGCTTTTGGGGAGGCACAGATACGCAGTATTTT
V gene: TRBV27; clone size: -; D gene: -; J gene: TRBJ2-3; CDR3 protein: CASSFGRVRDTQYF; CDR3 DNA: TGTGCCAGCAGTTTCGGCAGGGTGAGAGATACGCAGTATTTT
V gene: TRBV10-3; clone size: -; D gene: -; J gene: TRBJ2-7; CDR3 protein: CAIGKGGTYEQYF; CDR3 DNA: TGTGCCATCGGAAAGGGGGGGACCTACGAGCAGTACTTC
V gene: TRBV7-9; clone size: -; D gene: TRBD2; J gene: TRBJ2-7; CDR3 protein: CASQRGSPYEQYF; CDR3 DNA: TGTGCCTCCCAGCGGGGGTCGCCCTACGAGCAGTACTTC
V gene: TRBV30; clone size: -; D gene: TRBD1; J gene: TRBJ1-1; CDR3 protein: CAWSVQGITEAFF; CDR3 DNA: TGTGCCTGGAGTGTACAGGGGATCACTGAAGCTTTCTTT
V gene: TRBV5-8; clone size: -; D gene: -; J gene: TRBJ1-1; CDR3 protein: CASSLGGGSTEAFF; CDR3 DNA: TGTGCCAGCAGCTTGGGTGGCGGGAGCACTGAAGCTTTCTTT
V gene: TRBV5-1; clone size: few; D gene: -; J gene: TRBJ1-1; CDR3 protein: CASSTLDRTEAFF; CDR3 DNA: TGCGCCAGCAGCACCTTGGACAGAACTGAAGCTTTCTTT
V gene: TRBV5-6; clone size: -; D gene: -; J gene: TRBJ1-6; CDR3 protein: CASSILRDSSNSPLHF; CDR3 DNA: TGTGCCAGCAGCATACTCAGGGATTCAAGCAATTCACCCCTCCACTTT
V gene: TRBV30; clone size: -; D gene: -; J gene: TRBJ1-5; CDR3 protein: CAWTRGGGSEPQHF; CDR3 DNA: TGTGCCTGGACCCGAGGGGGGGGTAGCGAGCCCCAGCATTTT
V gene: TRBV14; clone size: -; D gene: -; J gene: TRBJ1-6; CDR3 protein: CASSQDLPGGSSYNSPLHF; CDR3 DNA: TGTGCCAGCAGCCAAGATCTGCCAGGTGGAAGCTCCTATAATTCACCCCTCCACTTT
V gene: TRBV19; clone size: -; D gene: -; J gene: TRBJ1-1; CDR3 protein: CASSSGRATVYTEAFF; CDR3 DNA: TGTGCCAGTAGTTCGGGCAGGGCAACTGTGTACACTGAAGCTTTCTTT
V gene: TRBV7-3; clone size: -; D gene: TRBD1; J gene: TRBJ2-3; CDR3 protein: CASSLDATGTGNTDTQYF; CDR3 DNA: TGTGCCAGCAGCTTGGACGCAACCGGGACAGGGAACACAGATACGCAGTATTTT
V gene: TRBV19; clone size: -; D gene: TRBD1; J gene: TRBJ1-2; CDR3 protein: CAIRGEGASYGYTF; CDR3 DNA: TGTGCCATCCGAGGTGAGGGGGCGAGCTATGGCTACACCTTC
V gene: TRBV11-3; clone size: -; D gene: TRBD2; J gene: TRBJ2-1; CDR3 protein: CASSPFPTSGGLNEQFF; CDR3 DNA: TGTGCCAGCAGCCCCTTCCCTACTAGCGGGGGGCTGAATGAGCAGTTCTTC
V gene: TRBV5-1; clone size: -; D gene: TRBD1; J gene: TRBJ2-5; CDR3 protein: CASSSPGQGGETQYF; CDR3 DNA: TGCGCCAGCAGCTCTCCGGGACAGGGGGGGGAGACCCAGTACTTC
V gene: TRBV7-8; clone size: -; D gene: -; J gene: TRBJ2-7; CDR3 protein: CASSLVGGRKNEQYF; CDR3 DNA: TGTGCCAGCAGCTTAGTGGGGGGACGGAAAAACGAGCAGTACTTC
V gene: TRBV29-1; clone size: -; D gene: TRBD1; J gene: TRBJ1-6; CDR3 protein: CSVGDSRGSPLHF; CDR3 DNA: TGCAGCGTGGGGGACAGCCGAGGATCACCCCTCCACTTT
V gene: TRBV6-5; clone size: -; D gene: -; J gene: TRBJ1-2; CDR3 protein: CASSYSGFDGYTF; CDR3 DNA: TGTGCCAGCAGTTACTCTGGCTTTGATGGCTACACCTTC
V gene: TRBV27; clone size: -; D gene: -; J gene: TRBJ1-6; CDR3 protein: CASSFGVGAPHSPLHF; CDR3 DNA: TGTGCCAGCAGTTTCGGCGTAGGGGCTCCACATTCACCCCTCCACTTT
V gene: TRBV30; clone size: -; D gene: -; J gene: TRBJ2-3; CDR3 protein: CAWSTPATDTQYF; CDR3 DNA: TGTGCCTGGAGTACTCCTGCCACAGATACGCAGTATTTT
V gene: TRBV9; clone size: -; D gene: -; J gene: TRBJ1-2; CDR3 protein: CASSVASRIYGYTF; CDR3 DNA: TGTGCCAGCAGCGTAGCGAGCAGGATCTATGGCTACACCTTC
V gene: TRBV7-9; clone size: -; D gene: -; J gene: TRBJ1-3; CDR3 protein: CASSSLSGNTIYF; CDR3 DNA: TGTGCCAGCAGCTCCCTCTCTGGAAACACCATATATTTT
V gene: TRBV15; clone size: -; D gene: TRBD1; J gene: TRBJ2-7; CDR3 protein: CATSGSRDRGEQYF; CDR3 DNA: TGTGCCACCAGCGGGTCCCGGGACAGGGGCGAGCAGTACTTC
V gene: TRBV19; clone size: -; D gene: -; J gene: TRBJ1-6; CDR3 protein: CASSTLGAVSPLHF; CDR3 DNA: TGTGCCAGTAGTACATTAGGGGCGGTTTCACCCCTCCACTTT
V gene: TRBV30; clone size: -; D gene: -; J gene: TRBJ1-1; CDR3 protein: CAWERTVEAFF; CDR3 DNA: TGTGCCTGGGAACGGACAGTTGAAGCTTTCTTT
V gene: TRBV7-3; clone size: -; D gene: -; J gene: TRBJ2-1; CDR3 protein: CASSLNQGNEQFF; CDR3 DNA: TGTGCCAGCAGCTTAAATCAGGGCAATGAGCAGTTCTTC
V gene: TRBV19; clone size: few; D gene: -; J gene: TRBJ1-6; CDR3 protein: CASSAGVTYNSPLHF; CDR3 DNA: TGTGCCAGTAGTGCAGGGGTAACCTATAATTCACCCCTCCACTTT
V gene: TRBV28; clone size: -; D gene: -; J gene: TRBJ2-2; CDR3 protein: CASSFGGGGTGELFF; CDR3 DNA: TGTGCCAGCAGTTTCGGAGGGGGCGGCACCGGGGAGCTGTTTTTT
V gene: TRBV27; clone size: -; D gene: -; J gene: TRBJ1-1; CDR3 protein: CASSSSGTEAFF; CDR3 DNA: TGTGCCAGCTCATCGTCGGGGACTGAAGCTTTCTTT
V gene: TRBV7-6; clone size: -; D gene: -; J gene: TRBJ2-7; CDR3 protein: CASSATGSPYEQYF; CDR3 DNA: TGTGCCAGCAGCGCCACAGGATCCCCCTACGAGCAGTACTTC
V gene: TRBV14; clone size: -; D gene: TRBD2; J gene: TRBJ2-3; CDR3 protein: CASSRLAGLYTDTQYF; CDR3 DNA: TGTGCCAGCAGCCGTCTAGCGGGGCTCTACACAGATACGCAGTATTTT
V gene: TRBV7-6; clone size: -; D gene: -; J gene: TRBJ1-5; CDR3 protein: CASSLYGDQPQHF; CDR3 DNA: TGTGCCAGCAGCTTATACGGGGATCAGCCCCAGCATTTT
V gene: TRBV18; clone size: -; D gene: TRBD2; J gene: TRBJ2-1; CDR3 protein: CASSPGGAGSYNEQFF; CDR3 DNA: TGTGCCAGCTCACCGGGAGGGGCCGGCTCCTACAATGAGCAGTTCTTC
V gene: TRBV4-1; clone size: once; D gene: -; J gene: TRBJ1-1; CDR3 protein: CASSQGRDEAFF; CDR3 DNA: TGCGCCAGCAGCCAGGGGAGGGACGAAGCTTTCTTT
V gene: TRBV30; clone size: once; D gene: -; J gene: TRBJ1-5; CDR3 protein: CAWSSSRQQPQHF; CDR3 DNA: TGTGCCTGGAGTAGCTCTCGACAGCAGCCCCAGCATTTT
V gene: TRBV20-1; clone size: once; D gene: -; J gene: TRBJ1-5; CDR3 protein: CSVSMEGPQHF; CDR3 DNA: TGCAGTGTAAGCATGGAGGGGCCCCAGCATTTT
V gene: TRBV7-3; clone size: -; D gene: -; J gene: TRBJ1-4; CDR3 protein: CASSRQPGEKLFF; CDR3 DNA: TGTGCCAGCAGCCGGCAGCCGGGAGAAAAACTGTTTTTT
V gene: TRBV5-4; clone size: -; D gene: -; J gene: TRBJ2-1; CDR3 protein: CASSLDSLSSYNEQFF; CDR3 DNA: TGTGCCAGCAGCCTGGACAGCTTGAGCTCCTACAATGAGCAGTTCTTC
V gene: TRBV7-2; clone size: once; D gene: -; J gene: TRBJ1-4; CDR3 protein: CASSFYGILEEKLFF; CDR3 DNA: TGTGCCAGCAGCTTTTACGGGATCCTGGAGGAAAAACTGTTTTTT
V gene: TRBV18; clone size: -; D gene: TRBD1; J gene: TRBJ1-6; CDR3 protein: CASSPGQADNSPLHF; CDR3 DNA: TGTGCCAGCTCCCCGGGACAGGCCGATAATTCACCCCTCCACTTT
V gene: TRBV7-9; clone size: -; D gene: TRBD2; J gene: TRBJ2-1; CDR3 protein: CASSPRWRAGGLSYNEQFF; CDR3 DNA: TGTGCCAGCAGCCCACGTTGGCGGGCTGGGGGACTATCCTACAATGAGCAGTTCTTC
V gene: TRBV25-1; clone size: few; D gene: -; J gene: TRBJ1-6; CDR3 protein: CASSDRVWSPLHF; CDR3 DNA: TGTGCCAGCAGTGACAGGGTTTGGTCACCCCTCCACTTT
V gene: TRBV4-3; clone size: -; D gene: -; J gene: TRBJ2-7; CDR3 protein: CASSQDGGYEQYF; CDR3 DNA: TGCGCCAGCAGCCAAGATGGAGGTTACGAGCAGTACTTC
V gene: TRBV10-3; clone size: -; D gene: -; J gene: TRBJ1-1; CDR3 protein: CAISETGRDTEAFF; CDR3 DNA: TGTGCCATCAGTGAGACAGGTCGGGACACTGAAGCTTTCTTT
V gene: TRBV5-1; clone size: -; D gene: -; J gene: TRBJ2-5; CDR3 protein: CASSRQSFRETQYF; CDR3 DNA: TGCGCCAGCAGTCGACAGTCGTTTCGGGAGACCCAGTACTTC
V gene: TRBV2; clone size: once; D gene: TRBD2; J gene: TRBJ2-7; CDR3 protein: CASKVDGGTPYEQYF; CDR3 DNA: TGTGCCAGCAAGGTCGACGGGGGGACCCCCTACGAGCAGTACTTC